Listed below are T cell receptor beta chains from one sample, sequenced in a study of identifying expanded T cells in peripheral blood. Repertoires were generated with immunoSEQ multiplex PCR, while TCRdb's copy carries only in-frame clones and drops some. The data contain tens of thousands of clones, roughly 88% of them seen just once; the ten biggest clones take up approximately 5.4%. The sequenced material came from blood. These TCRs come from a person aged 18 to 70 in good health. CDR3s include the opening cysteine and the closing phenylalanine or tryptophan. The order of the fields is D gene, clone size, J gene, V gene, CDR3 protein, CDR3 DNA. A D gene is named only where the DNA matches it firmly. Only some rows state a clone size, as once, few, many or a class for expanded clones.

d_gene: NA; abundance: NA; j_gene: TRBJ2-5; v_gene: TRBV5-4; CDR3aa: CASSAEGDGNQETQYF; CDR3nt: TGTGCCAGCAGCGCAGAAGGGGACGGGAACCAAGAGACCCAGTACTTC
d_gene: TRBD1; abundance: NA; j_gene: TRBJ1-5; v_gene: TRBV19; CDR3aa: CASSMIMGQSNQPQHF; CDR3nt: TGTGCCAGTAGTATGATCATGGGACAGAGCAATCAGCCCCAGCATTTT
d_gene: TRBD1; abundance: once; j_gene: TRBJ2-7; v_gene: TRBV18; CDR3aa: CASSPSSGQGFEQYF; CDR3nt: TGTGCCAGCTCTCCGTCGTCCGGACAGGGTTTCGAGCAGTACTTC
d_gene: TRBD1; abundance: NA; j_gene: TRBJ2-2; v_gene: TRBV7-3; CDR3aa: CASSLGTGTTGELFF; CDR3nt: TGTGCCAGCAGCTTAGGGACAGGGACCACCGGGGAGCTGTTTTTT
d_gene: TRBD2; abundance: NA; j_gene: TRBJ2-1; v_gene: TRBV5-3; CDR3aa: CARSLARSGREVEQFF; CDR3nt: TGTGCCAGAAGCTTGGCTAGGAGCGGGAGGGAAGTTGAGCAGTTCTTC
d_gene: NA; abundance: once; j_gene: TRBJ2-7; v_gene: TRBV19; CDR3aa: CASSTRLGSDRVAEQYF; CDR3nt: TGTGCCAGTAGTACCCGGCTCGGGAGTGACAGGGTCGCCGAGCAGTACTTC
d_gene: NA; abundance: few; j_gene: TRBJ1-2; v_gene: TRBV30; CDR3aa: CAWIGLGGYTF; CDR3nt: TGTGCCTGGATTGGTCTGGGTGGCTACACCTTC
d_gene: TRBD1; abundance: NA; j_gene: TRBJ2-1; v_gene: TRBV9; CDR3aa: CASSPGTGVGEQFF; CDR3nt: TGTGCCAGCAGCCCCGGGACAGGGGTCGGTGAGCAGTTCTTC
d_gene: TRBD1; abundance: NA; j_gene: TRBJ2-7; v_gene: TRBV27; CDR3aa: CASSSGQFYEQYF; CDR3nt: TGTGCCAGCAGTTCGGGACAGTTCTACGAGCAGTACTTC
d_gene: NA; abundance: NA; j_gene: TRBJ2-5; v_gene: TRBV30; CDR3aa: CAWSFETQYF; CDR3nt: TGTGCCTGGAGTTTTGAGACCCAGTACTTC
d_gene: NA; abundance: NA; j_gene: TRBJ2-2; v_gene: TRBV11-2; CDR3aa: CASNKQRSSNTGELFF; CDR3nt: TGTGCCAGTAATAAACAGCGGTCCTCGAACACCGGGGAGCTGTTTTTT
d_gene: TRBD1; abundance: NA; j_gene: TRBJ1-3; v_gene: TRBV2; CDR3aa: CASIDRGNGNTIYF; CDR3nt: TGTGCCAGCATTGACAGGGGGAATGGAAACACCATATATTTT
d_gene: NA; abundance: NA; j_gene: TRBJ2-7; v_gene: TRBV30; CDR3aa: CAWTLGRGVAYEQYF; CDR3nt: TGTGCCTGGACTCTCGGCCGAGGGGTTGCCTACGAGCAGTACTTC
d_gene: NA; abundance: NA; j_gene: TRBJ1-4; v_gene: TRBV11-2; CDR3aa: CASSLLEAEKLFF; CDR3nt: TGTGCCAGCAGCTTGTTGGAGGCAGAAAAACTGTTTTTT
d_gene: NA; abundance: NA; j_gene: TRBJ1-5; v_gene: TRBV27; CDR3aa: CASSLFQGSNQPQHF; CDR3nt: TGTGCCAGCAGTTTATTTCAGGGGAGCAATCAGCCCCAGCATTTT